The 17 T cell receptor beta chains below all came from one sample that was sequenced in a study of cytomegalovirus exposure and HLA in healthy donors (dated by TCRdb to about 2017). To prepare the library, the immunoSEQ multiplex PCR assay was applied. The source is immuneACCESS, and TCRdb retained only in-frame sequences with V and J called. Part of the clones is not carried over; for the studies checked, unresolved V genes explain less than half of this, and the remainder is unexplained. For this sample the table gives 95,000 to 150,000 clones, of which about 91% were detected only once. The top ten clonotypes cover around 1.2% of the sample. Input material: PBMCs. The source is a woman between 18 and 29 years old in good health and CMV-seronegative.

The chain joins TRBV5-1 to TRBJ1-3; D is perhaps TRBD1 (5 bases). Per germline, CDR1 SGHRS and CDR2 YFSETQ. The CDR3 has 16 amino acids. Trimming shortened V by 0 bases and J by 4 bases, and 14 bases separated the two germline ends. In DNA form, the CDR3 reads TGCGCCAGCAGCTTGGCCGGCGGCGGACAAGGAAACACCATATATTTT. Translated, it gives CASSLAGGGQGNTIYF.

The V gene is TRBV28, the J gene TRBJ2-5, with TRBD2 identical over 11 bases. The V segment lost 7 bases and the J segment 5 bases; nucleotides outside the gene matches: 9. Per the germline V gene, CDR1 is MDHEN and CDR2 is SYDVKM. The CDR3 totals 15 residues. CDR3 DNA sequence: TGTGCCAGCACCGTACCGGGGACTAGCGGCGAGACCCAGTACTTC. It yields the protein CASTVPGTSGETQYF.

In DNA, the CDR3 is TGCGCCAGCAGCTTGACAGGGAACGACCAATTTGGAAACACCATATATTTT. This gives the protein CASSLTGNDQFGNTIYF. The chain uses TRBV5-1 and TRBJ1-3; perhaps TRBD1 as D (6 bases). Trimming shortened V by 1 base and J by 3 bases, and 17 bases separated the two germline ends. The CDR3 has 17 residues. The germline V gene has CDR1 SGHRS and CDR2 YFSETQ. The entire variable domain, with the rest obtained from reference TRBV5-1 and TRBJ1-3, is as follows: KAGVTQTPRYLIKTRGQQVTLSCSPISGHRSVSWYQQTPGQGLQFLFEYFSETQRNKGNFPGRFSGRQFSNSRSEMNVSTLELGDSALYLCASSLTGNDQFGNTIYFGEGSWLTVV.

The chain employs TRBV4-1 and TRBJ2-3; 8 bases match TRBD2. The germline CDR1 and CDR2 sequences are MGHRA and YSYEKL. The CDR3 sequence is 20 residues long. The V gene end was trimmed by 0 bases and the J gene end by 1 base; junction bases not matched to a gene: 15. CDR3 protein: CASSQETPFFGRARTDTQYF. Written as DNA, the CDR3 is TGCGCCAGCAGCCAAGAGACACCCTTTTTCGGGAGGGCCCGCACAGATACGCAGTATTTT.

V is TRBV30 and J is TRBJ1-1; 9 nucleotides match TRBD1. This CDR3 comprises 14 residues. Germline V gives CDR1 GTSNPN, CDR2 SVGIG (reference sequence). V shed 6 bases, J shed 4 bases, and the junction held 9 bases outside the gene matches. The CDR3 nucleotides read TGTGCCTGCCCCGGGACAGGGCAGGGCACTGAAGCTTTCTTT. This translates into CACPGTGQGTEAFF. Full variable domain (remainder filled in from reference TRBV30 and TRBJ1-1): SQTIHQWPATLVQPVGSPLSLECTVEGTSNPNLYWYRQAAGRGLQLLFYSVGIGQISSEVPQNLSASRPQDRQFILSSKKLLLSDSGFYLCACPGTGQGTEAFFGQGTRLTVV.

This chain connects TRBV18 to TRBJ2-5; D is possibly TRBD1 (5 bases). Germline V gene lookup returns CDR1 KGHSH and CDR2 LQKENI. The germline V and J ends were trimmed by 8 bases and 2 bases, with 12 bases remaining between them. The CDR3 covers 13 residues. The CDR3 region is CASTFGHQETQYF. CDR3 bases: TGTGCCAGCACCTTCGGACATCAAGAGACCCAGTACTTC.

The CDR3 loop is CASSLEQGALQLFF. In DNA form, the CDR3 reads TGTGCCAGCAGCTTAGAGCAGGGGGCGCTTCAACTGTTTTTT. The chain uses TRBV11-2 and TRBJ1-4; 8 nucleotides match TRBD1. This CDR3 contains 14 residues. After removal of 0 bases from V and 12 bases from J, the junction contained 6 bases not matched to a gene. Looked up from germline, CDR1 is SGHAT and CDR2 is FQNNGV. The whole variable domain, remainder taken from reference TRBV11-2 and TRBJ1-4, is EAGVAQSPRYKIIEKRQSVAFWCNPISGHATLYWYQQILGQGPKLLIQFQNNGVVDDSQLPKDRFSAERLKGVDSTLKIQPAKLEDSAVYLCASSLEQGALQLFFGSGTQLSVL.

This sequence joins TRBV25-1 and TRBJ2-2; D may be TRBD1 (5 bases). With 7 bases removed from V and 6 bases from J, the gap between germline ends came to 15 bases. Germline V CDR1 and CDR2: MGHDK, SYGVNS. The CDR3 spans 14 residues. CDR3 sequence: CASTAGLTAGELFF. The CDR3 region has the DNA TGTGCCAGCACTGCAGGGCTCACGGCCGGGGAGCTGTTTTTT.

The chain links TRBV7-9 to TRBJ1-6; 9 nucleotides align to TRBD1. V was clipped by 5 bases and J by 9 bases; unmatched bases: 8. Looked up from germline, CDR1 is SEHNR and CDR2 is FQNEAQ (reference sequence). The length of the CDR3 is 15 residues. CDR3 region: CASSQTGGARSPLHF. The CDR3 region has the DNA TGTGCCAGCAGCCAAACAGGGGGCGCACGTTCACCCCTCCACTTT.

This chain uses TRBV7-2 with TRBJ1-2; 9 nucleotides agree with TRBD1. There are 17 residues in the CDR3. Germline loops: CDR1 SGHTA, CDR2 FQGNSA. The ends lost 5 bases at V and 4 bases at J; junction bases unmatched: 14. DNA for the CDR3: TGTGCCAGCAGCCGCGGCGGGACAGGGCGGATGGCCTATGGCTACACCTTC. Its translation is CASSRGGTGRMAYGYTF.

The rearrangement links TRBV29-1 to TRBJ2-7; no firm D call. Looked up from germline, CDR1 is SQVTM and CDR2 is ANQGSEA. The ends were cut back, 3 bases at V and 2 bases at J, with 5 bases in the middle. The CDR3 contains 11 residues. The CDR3 DNA reads TGCAGCGTTGAGGTAGCCTACGAGCAGTACGTC. This encodes CSVEVAYEQYV.

The rearrangement links TRBV19 to TRBJ2-3; 9 bases line up with TRBD1. Germline V gene data show CDR1 as LNHDA and CDR2 as SQIVND (reference sequence). This CDR3 contains 14 residues. V trimming: 5 bases; J trimming: 3 bases; junction bases outside the gene matches: 3. The DNA for the CDR3 is TGTGCCAGTAGTTTTGGGACAGGGACAGATACGCAGTATTTT. It specifies CASSFGTGTDTQYF.

The V gene is TRBV28, the J gene TRBJ1-2; the D is unclear. Germline V gives CDR1 MDHEN, CDR2 SYDVKM. The V end lost 4 bases, the J end lost 6 bases, and 9 bases lay between the germline ends. CDR3 length: 12 residues. The CDR3 nucleotides read TGTGCCAGCAGTTCGTCAGAGGATGGCTACACCTTC. Translating it yields CASSSSEDGYTF.

This rearrangement joins TRBV6-5 to TRBJ2-3; D perhaps matches TRBD1 (5 bases). The CDR3 spans 15 residues. CDR1 is MNHEY, CDR2 SVGAGI, per germline. Trimming took 6 bases from V and 6 from J, leaving 19 bases between them. CDR3 residues: CASRHTQGVWDTQYF. The CDR3 DNA follows: TGTGCCAGCAGACATACCCAGGGCGTGTGGGATACGCAGTATTTT.

The rearrangement joins TRBV6-4 to TRBJ2-3, with 7 bases aligning to TRBD1. Germline loops: CDR1 MRHNA, CDR2 SNTAGT. CDR3 length: 15 residues. The J segment lost 0 bases and the V segment lost 6 bases, leaving 6 bases of the junction unmatched. The CDR3 DNA follows: TGTGCCAGCAGCGAGGGGGCCTCTAGCACAGATACGCAGTATTTT. Translation: CASSEGASSTDTQYF.

This rearrangement joins TRBV6-5 to TRBJ1-6; D not resolved. The germline V gene has CDR1 MNHEY and CDR2 SVGAGI. This CDR3 is built from 12 residues. V was clipped by 7 bases and J by 4 bases, with 5 bases between them. CDR3 sequence reads: CASTTYNSPLHF. For the CDR3, the DNA is TGTGCCAGCACTACTTATAATTCACCCCTCCACTTT.

The CDR3 loop is CASSYSQSGGGEAFF. CDR3 nucleotide sequence: TGTGCCAGCAGTTACTCGCAGAGTGGCGGTGGTGAAGCTTTCTTT. The rearrangement links TRBV6-5 to TRBJ1-1; no firm D call. From germline, CDR1 is MNHEY and CDR2 SVGAGI. V was shortened by 0 bases and J by 7 bases, with 15 bases between the two germline ends. This CDR3 comprises 15 residues.